These 18 T cell receptor beta chains were sequenced from one sample in a study of a mutant IDH1 vaccine in newly diagnosed glioma. Time point in this sample: week 5, during vaccination. Each dose delivered 300 ug of mutant IDH1 20-mer peptide subcutaneously with imiquimod. Their antigen targets remain unknown. Here immunoSEQ multiplex PCR was the method, and the copy in TCRdb shows in-frame clones only, minus some. The sample shows under 30,000 clones, 65% to 80% of them seen only once. The sample here was PBMCs, taken from a glioma patient whose treatment included an IDH1 peptide vaccine. The receptor set was obtained from a man in his forties with glioma.

The J gene is TRBJ2-1, the V gene TRBV10-1; D is uncertain. Germline CDR1 and CDR2: WNHNN and SYGVQD (reference sequence). The CDR3 consists of 16 residues. V was trimmed by 0 bases and J by 0 bases, leaving 9 bases between them. CDR3 amino acids: CASSESRASSYNEQFF. The CDR3 DNA is TGCGCCAGCAGTGAGTCTCGGGCAAGCTCCTACAATGAGCAGTTCTTC.

The CDR3 here is CASSSGTSGSNEQFF. The DNA of the CDR3 is TGCGCCAGCAGCTCCGGGACTAGCGGGAGCAATGAGCAGTTCTTC. The chain has TRBV5-1 and TRBJ2-1; 14 bases line up with TRBD2. From germline, CDR1 is SGHRS and CDR2 YFSETQ. The CDR3 is 15 residues long. Trimming removed 3 bases from V and 6 bases from J; junction bases left unmatched: 2.

The chain employs TRBV11-2 and TRBJ2-7, with 9 bases that match TRBD2. Germline V gene lookup returns CDR1 SGHAT and CDR2 FQNNGV. After removal of 3 bases from V and 7 bases from J, the junction contained 7 bases not matched to a gene. The CDR3 has 14 residues. CDR3 DNA sequence: TGTGCCAGCAGCTTTGGGACTAGCCTGGGGGAGCAGTACTTC. Its translation is CASSFGTSLGEQYF.

DNA for the CDR3: TGTGCCAGCAGCTTTGGTAGCAGCAATGAGCAGTTCTTC. This codes for CASSFGSSNEQFF. The chain links TRBV5-4 to TRBJ2-1; the D is unclear. V dropped 2 bases and J dropped 6 bases, with 9 bases sitting between them. The CDR3 is made up of 13 amino acids. Germline V CDR1 and CDR2: SGHNT, YYREEE (reference sequence).

The rearrangement joins TRBV5-1 to TRBJ2-1, with D perhaps assigned TRBD1 or TRBD2 (5 bases each). With 1 base removed from V and 0 bases from J, the gap between germline ends came to 14 bases. The CDR3 is 17 amino acids. Germline V CDR1 and CDR2: SGHRS, YFSETQ. CDR3 DNA sequence: TGCGCCAGCAGCTTGTCTAATGGGGACGCCTCCTACAATGAGCAGTTCTTC. Residues: CASSLSNGDASYNEQFF.

This sequence joins TRBV5-1 and TRBJ2-5; TRBD2 matches 9 bases. With the DNA end fitting TRBJ2-7 better, the J assignment may be wrong. CDR3 length: 15 residues. Germline V gene sequence: CDR1 SGHRS, CDR2 YFSETQ. The chain's CDR3 is CASSVTSGEGHEQYF. The CDR3 coding sequence is TGCGCCAGCAGCGTGACTAGCGGAGAGGGGCACGAGCAGTACTTC.

This chain's CDR3 is CASSYAPHRGVNEQYF. The CDR3 bases are TGTGCCAGCAGTTACGCACCCCACAGGGGTGTCAACGAGCAGTACTTC. The rearrangement links TRBV6-6 to TRBJ2-7, with 7 bases matching TRBD1. The CDR3 spans 16 residues. Unmatched junction bases numbered 12, after V lost 2 bases and J lost 5 bases. CDR1 is MNHNY and CDR2 is SVGAGI in the germline V gene (reference sequence).

The J gene is TRBJ2-4, the V gene TRBV15; D perhaps matches TRBD2 (6 bases). Germline V gene sequence: CDR1 LNHNV, CDR2 YYDKDF (reference sequence). V lost 5 bases, J lost 9 bases, and 17 bases lay in between. CDR3 length: 14 amino acids. CDR3 residues: CATSPSGGNTIQYF. CDR3 sequence (DNA): TGTGCCACCAGCCCAAGTGGGGGGAATACCATTCAGTACTTC.

The chain is built from TRBV5-6 and TRBJ2-5; D might be TRBD2 (7 bases). Trimming removed 4 bases from V and 3 bases from J, with 19 bases in between. Germline V gene lookup returns CDR1 SGHDT and CDR2 YYEEEE. CDR3 size: 16 residues. CDR3 in amino acids: CASSPPSGTPEETQYF. The CDR3 DNA sequence: TGTGCCAGCAGCCCCCCCAGCGGGACACCCGAAGAGACCCAGTACTTC.

This chain connects TRBV7-2 to TRBJ1-1; D unclear. This CDR3 has 15 residues. Trimming took off 1 base at V and 8 bases at J, with 17 bases between the two ends. Germline values: CDR1 SGHTA, CDR2 FQGNSA. The CDR3 sequence: CASSLGEGAKREAFF. CDR3 bases: TGTGCCAGCAGCTTAGGAGAGGGTGCCAAAAGGGAAGCTTTCTTT.

The chain's CDR3 is CASSLAPGVQGPSGNTIYF. As DNA, the CDR3 is TGTGCCAGCAGTTTGGCCCCCGGCGTACAGGGTCCGTCTGGAAACACCATATATTTT. The chain couples TRBV28 to TRBJ1-3; possibly TRBD1 for D (6 bases). Germline CDR1 and CDR2: MDHEN and SYDVKM. V dropped 3 bases and J dropped 1 base, with 22 bases sitting between them. The CDR3 length is 19 residues.

This chain connects TRBV7-6 to TRBJ2-1; D not resolved. This CDR3 is 13 amino acids long. V was cut by 1 base and J by 4 bases, with 5 bases left in between. CDR1 SGHVS and CDR2 FNYEAQ come from the germline V gene. This chain's CDR3 is CASSLVTYNEQFF. The DNA of the CDR3 is TGTGCCAGCAGCTTAGTAACGTACAATGAGCAGTTCTTC.

V and J are TRBV29-1 and TRBJ2-3; D perhaps matches TRBD1 (6 bases). Germline CDR1 is SQVTM and CDR2 is ANQGSEA. The CDR3 sequence is 12 residues long. V dropped 4 bases and J dropped 2 bases, with 7 bases sitting between them. The CDR3 reads CSVGQVTDTQYF. The CDR3 DNA is TGCAGCGTTGGACAGGTCACAGATACGCAGTATTTT.

This rearrangement joins TRBV14 to TRBJ2-5, with D perhaps matching TRBD1 (5 bases). Per the germline V gene, CDR1 is SGHDN and CDR2 is FVKESK. This CDR3 has 13 amino acids. Trimming shortened V by 4 bases and J by 2 bases, and 8 bases separated the two germline ends. CDR3 nucleotide sequence: TGTGCCAGCAGCCGGGGCATACAAGAGACCCAGTACTTC. Translated: CASSRGIQETQYF.

The rearrangement joins TRBV7-2 to TRBJ2-1; 12 bases line up with TRBD2. With 5 bases clipped from V and 5 bases from J, the junction kept 7 bases outside the gene matches. Looked up from germline, CDR1 is SGHTA and CDR2 is FQGNSA. The CDR3 totals 16 residues. Here the CDR3 reads CASSDLAGGINNEQFF. CDR3 bases: TGTGCCAGCAGCGACCTAGCGGGAGGGATCAACAATGAGCAGTTCTTC.

The chain joins TRBV6-5 to TRBJ2-5, with D perhaps matching TRBD1 (5 bases). The CDR3 has 13 residues. V lost 2 bases and J lost 5, with 9 bases in between. Germline V gives CDR1 MNHEY, CDR2 SVGAGI. CDR3 loop: CASSYQGRETQYF. The CDR3, as DNA: TGTGCCAGCAGTTACCAGGGTAGGGAGACCCAGTACTTC.

The chain links TRBV9 to TRBJ1-6; no clear D. Looked up from germline, CDR1 is SGDLS and CDR2 is YYNGEE. V lost 3 bases, J lost 7 bases, and 14 bases lay in between. The CDR3 spans 15 residues. The CDR3 sequence: CASSAPGSWNSPLHF. The CDR3 DNA follows: TGTGCCAGCAGCGCGCCTGGGTCTTGGAATTCACCCCTCCACTTT.

As DNA, the CDR3 is TGTGCCAGCAGCTTAGCGCGTAGCGGAGAGACCCAGTACTTC. This sequence encodes CASSLARSGETQYF. The chain uses TRBV7-9 and TRBJ2-5; tentatively, D is TRBD2 (6 bases). The germline V gene has CDR1 SEHNR and CDR2 FQNEAQ (reference sequence). V dropped 0 bases and J dropped 4 bases, with 9 bases sitting between them. The CDR3 has 14 amino acids.